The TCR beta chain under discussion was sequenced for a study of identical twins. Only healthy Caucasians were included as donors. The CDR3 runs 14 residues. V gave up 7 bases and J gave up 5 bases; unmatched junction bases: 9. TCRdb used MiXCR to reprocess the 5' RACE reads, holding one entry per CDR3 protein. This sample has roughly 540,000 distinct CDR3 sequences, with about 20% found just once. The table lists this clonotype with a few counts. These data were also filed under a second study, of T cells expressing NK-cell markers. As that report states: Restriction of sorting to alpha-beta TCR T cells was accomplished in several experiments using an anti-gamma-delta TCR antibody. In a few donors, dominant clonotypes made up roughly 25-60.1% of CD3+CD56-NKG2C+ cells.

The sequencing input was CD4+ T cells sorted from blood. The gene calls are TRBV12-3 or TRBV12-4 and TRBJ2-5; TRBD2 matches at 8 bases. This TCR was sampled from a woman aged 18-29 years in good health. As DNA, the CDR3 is TGTGCCAGCACTGACGGGGGGGCCTATGAGACCCAGTACTTC. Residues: CASTDGGAYETQYF.